This T cell receptor beta chain was identified in a study of blood T cell repertoires in COVID-19 (TCRdb year 2020). About the investigation overall: Samples from collaborators originated in the United States, Italy and Spain and spanned both the acute and convalescent phases of COVID-19. The prospective study material was composed of cDNA or gDNA derived from T cells, B-cell-depleted T cells, or PBMCs. Deeply sampled blood TCRbeta repertoires from subjects exposed to, actively infected with, or recovered from COVID-19 were included in the dataset. The repertoires were made available in a free public database intended to serve as a resource for research on the immune response to SARS-CoV-2. Samples came from the ongoing ImmuneRACE study (first 160 participants) plus 1,254 subjects from 6 global collaborators. A de-identified subject ID, COVID-19 status, age in years and sex were almost always included in the sample metadata. Where available, HLA class I and class II types were taken from metadata supplied by the sample provider and were not determined by assay-based typing.

Remarks on this clone: The clone's antigen remains unknown. No base-level quality is on record; no much larger clone is a single base apart.

The germline V gene encodes CDR1 KGHSH and CDR2 LQKENI. The cysteine opens and the phenylalanine closes a CDR3 of 12 amino acids. Kept here is only the CDR3 DNA, which spans 36 bases and is read in frame from base 1. Trimming removed 3 bases from V and 8 bases from J, leaving 10 bases between the germline ends. Collaborating institutions collected whole blood in K2EDTA tubes following their own protocols. Collaborator samples were shipped for TCRbeta analysis as frozen whole blood, isolated PBMCs, or DNA extracted from either sample type. Overall study results and their limits: The amount of clinical and demographic metadata varied by source and participant and was provided uncurated.

TCRbeta CDR3 regions were amplified from genomic DNA using the immunoSEQ Assay, a bias-controlled multiplex PCR. As for the authors' bioinformatics: The number of nucleated cells in each sample was estimated from the amplification of reference gene primers within the assay. To quantify the absolute abundance of each unique TCRbeta CDR3 rearrangement, sequence reads were collapsed and filtered. Productive Simpson clonality was computed per sample as the square root of Simpson's diversity index over productive rearrangements. The source is immuneACCESS, and TCRdb retained only in-frame sequences with V and J called. Part of the clones is not carried over; for the studies checked, unresolved V genes explain less than half of this, and the remainder is unexplained. The V and J calls and clone size were taken over from that table, and D and trimming were inferred from the DNA. The sample table shows 35,000 to 45,000 clones, and approximately 89% are seen once. The ten biggest clones cover 3.5% to 4.5% of the sample.

Sequenced sample: peripheral blood. The sequence came from a man aged 60-69 years with acute or convalescent COVID-19. The rearrangement joined TRBV18 to TRBJ1-1; confidence is insufficient to name the D gene. CDR3 region: CASSPRGREAFF. The nucleotide sequence is given as TGTGCCAGCTCACCGAGAGGAAGGGAAGCTTTCTTT.